The 24 T cell receptor beta chains given below trace back to one sample, sequenced in a study of blood T cell repertoires in COVID-19. Clones were read by immunoSEQ multiplex PCR, and TCRdb kept only the in-frame ones, dropping some. The sample carries about 4,900 clones, 73% recorded once. Material: peripheral blood. The receptor source for this set is a human donor in a cohort sampled during active COVID-19.

The chain carries TRBV7-8 and TRBJ1-5, with D unclear. This CDR3 contains 15 residues. The germline V gene encodes CDR1 SGHVS and CDR2 FQNEAQ. The V gene lost 4 bases and the J gene lost 0 bases, with 10 bases spanning the gap. CDR3 protein: CASSSGSYSNQPQHF. In nucleotides, the CDR3 is TGTGCCAGCAGCTCCGGGAGCTATAGCAATCAGCCCCAGCATTTT.

The V and J genes are TRBV6-5 and TRBJ2-3; a weak D match, TRBD2 (5 bases). The ends were cut back, 5 bases at V and 1 base at J, with 7 bases in the middle. The CDR3 sequence is 13 residues long. Germline V lookup: CDR1 MNHEY, CDR2 SVGAGI. The CDR3: CASSRTRTDTQYF. CDR3 DNA sequence: TGTGCCAGCAGTCGGACTCGCACAGATACGCAGTATTTT.

The chain recombines TRBV10-3 with TRBJ1-2; 11 bases match TRBD1. The trim removed 6 bases at V and 3 bases at J, leaving 27 bases unmatched. The CDR3 extends over 22 amino acids. Germline V gene data show CDR1 as ENHRY and CDR2 as SYGVKD. This CDR3 reads CAIRGIKAVTLWGQGVDYGYTF. Here the CDR3 DNA reads TGTGCCATCAGGGGAATCAAAGCTGTAACATTGTGGGGACAGGGGGTGGACTATGGCTACACCTTC.

This clone was seen more than once but under ten times. The genes are TRBV9 and TRBJ2-7; 8 nucleotides line up with TRBD1. Per the germline V gene, CDR1 is SGDLS and CDR2 is YYNGEE. This CDR3 spans 14 amino acids. J gave up 6 bases and V 3 bases, and 8 bases lay outside the gene matches. DNA for the CDR3: TGTGCCAGCAGCGCTTCTAGGACAGGGACCGAGCAGTACTTC. This gives the protein CASSASRTGTEQYF.

This clone came up once. The chain links TRBV7-9 to TRBJ2-7, with TRBD1 matching 8 bases. This CDR3 has 15 residues. V trimming: 8 bases; J trimming: 0 bases; junction bases outside the gene matches: 9. CDR1 is SEHNR, CDR2 FQNEAQ, per germline (reference sequence). The CDR3 here is CASSPGDRSSYEQYF. In DNA form, the CDR3 reads TGTGCCAGCTCCCCTGGGGACAGGAGCTCCTACGAGCAGTACTTC.

The chain recombines TRBV4-3 with TRBJ1-1; D is possibly TRBD1 (5 bases). The CDR3 runs 14 residues. CDR1 and CDR2 (germline): LGHNA, YSLEER. Trimming cost V 2 bases and J 1 base, with 8 bases left between them. The chain's CDR3 is CASSQTTGNTEAFF. Here the CDR3 DNA reads TGCGCCAGCAGCCAAACAACAGGGAACACTGAAGCTTTCTTT.

The sample holds one count of this clone. The chain links TRBV6-5 to TRBJ2-3, with a possible D match to TRBD1 (6 bases). The CDR3 is made up of 13 amino acids. Germline values: CDR1 MNHEY, CDR2 SVGAGI. The V gene lost 8 bases and the J gene lost 6 bases, with 15 bases spanning the gap. CDR3 sequence: CASVRRTADTQYF. Here the CDR3 DNA reads TGTGCCAGCGTCAGGCGGACAGCTGATACGCAGTATTTT.

This chain joins TRBV3-1 (or the pseudogene TRBV3-2) and TRBJ1-6; D unresolved. CDR1 and CDR2 (germline): LGHDT, YNNKEL (reference sequence). The CDR3 totals 18 residues. The ends were cut back, 9 bases at V and 8 bases at J, with 29 bases in the middle. CDR3 nucleotide sequence: TGTGCCAGAGCGCTCAAGGTCCCATTTCATACATCATATTCACCCCTCCACTTT. Protein sequence: CARALKVPFHTSYSPLHF.

The CDR3 spells CASSNREKNTEAFF. CDR3 DNA sequence: TGTGCCAGCAGTAACAGGGAAAAGAACACTGAAGCTTTCTTT. The rearrangement uses TRBV7-2 and TRBJ1-1; perhaps TRBD1 as D (6 bases). This CDR3 has 14 residues. Germline CDR1 and CDR2: SGHTA and FQGNSA. Trimming shortened V by 6 bases and J by 1 base, and 12 bases separated the two germline ends.

The V call is TRBV19, the J call TRBJ2-7, with 8 bases matching TRBD1. Germline lookup yields CDR1 LNHDA and CDR2 SQIVND (reference sequence). This CDR3 spans 14 amino acids. The ends lost 6 bases at V and 2 bases at J; junction bases unmatched: 6. The CDR3 loop reads CASRRDRGTYEQYF. The CDR3 nucleotides read TGTGCCAGTAGACGTGACAGGGGTACCTACGAGCAGTACTTC. The variable domain in full, with the rest retrieved from reference TRBV19 and TRBJ2-7, is DGGITQSPKYLFRKEGQNVTLSCEQNLNHDAMYWYRQDPGQGLRLIYYSQIVNDFQKGDIAEGYSVSREKKESFPLTVTSAQKNPTAFYLCASRRDRGTYEQYFGPGTRLTVT.

This chain connects TRBV5-1 to TRBJ2-1, with D possibly being TRBD2 (5 bases). Germline V gene lookup returns CDR1 SGHRS and CDR2 YFSETQ. This CDR3 is 13 amino acids long. Trimming removed 0 bases from V and 10 bases from J, with 11 bases in between. For the CDR3, the DNA is TGCGCCAGCAGCTTGGCCCGGCCGGGGGAGCAGTTCTTC. As protein: CASSLARPGEQFF.

J is TRBJ1-3 and V is TRBV18, with D possibly TRBD1 on 5 matching bases. The germline V and J ends were trimmed by 6 bases and 2 bases, with 14 bases remaining between them. CDR3 length: 15 residues. Germline-derived CDR1 and CDR2 are KGHSH and LQKENI. CDR3 residues: CASSPDSMPGNTIYF. CDR3 DNA: TGTGCCAGCTCCCCCGACAGTATGCCTGGAAACACCATATATTTT.

The sample holds a few counts of this clone. The chain employs TRBV7-2 and TRBJ2-2; D remains unclear. Germline CDR1 reads SGHTA; CDR2 reads FQGNSA. The V and J ends lost 3 bases and 6 bases respectively, with 5 bases between them. The CDR3 is made up of 12 amino acids. The DNA of the CDR3 is TGTGCCAGCAGCTTGGCCCCCGGGGAGCTGTTTTTT. Protein: CASSLAPGELFF.

This chain uses TRBV2 with TRBJ1-4; 7 nucleotides line up with TRBD1. In germline, CDR1 is SNHLY, CDR2 FYNNEI. Trimming took 4 bases from V and 5 from J; bases not matched to a gene: 4. The CDR3 is 14 residues long. CDR3 sequence reads: CASSGGGSNEKLFF. The DNA for the CDR3 is TGTGCCAGCAGTGGAGGGGGCTCGAATGAAAAACTGTTTTTT. Full variable domain (outside the CDR3, taken from reference TRBV2 and TRBJ1-4): EPEVTQTPSHQVTQMGQEVILRCVPISNHLYFYWYRQILGQKVEFLVSFYNNEISEKSEIFDDQFSVERPDGSNFTLKIRSTKLEDSAMYFCASSGGGSNEKLFFGSGTQLSVL.

V is TRBV11-2 and J is TRBJ1-2, with D maybe TRBD1 (6 bases). Trimming cost V 5 bases and J 4 bases, with 11 bases left between them. The CDR3 spans 13 residues. CDR1 is SGHAT and CDR2 is FQNNGV in the germline V gene. CDR3 amino acids: CASSPQGAYGYTF. Here the CDR3 DNA reads TGTGCCAGCAGCCCACAGGGAGCCTATGGCTACACCTTC. Full variable domain (remainder filled in from reference TRBV11-2 and TRBJ1-2): EAGVAQSPRYKIIEKRQSVAFWCNPISGHATLYWYQQILGQGPKLLIQFQNNGVVDDSQLPKDRFSAERLKGVDSTLKIQPAKLEDSAVYLCASSPQGAYGYTFGSGTRLTVV.

The chain carries TRBV11-3 and TRBJ1-1; D is unclear. Looked up from germline, CDR1 is SGHNT and CDR2 is YENEEA. Trimming cost V 3 bases and J 0 bases, with 5 bases left between them. This CDR3 is built from 13 residues. The CDR3 sequence: CASSFQMNTEAFF. The CDR3 bases are TGTGCCAGCAGCTTCCAGATGAACACTGAAGCTTTCTTT.

The CDR3 sequence is CASRTGTVHNSPLHF. CDR3 bases: TGTGCCAGCAGGACCGGGACAGTCCATAATTCACCCCTCCACTTT. The chain uses TRBV27 and TRBJ1-6; TRBD1 matches 7 bases. Trimming cost V 6 bases and J 5 bases; bases outside gene matches: 7. CDR1 is MNHEY and CDR2 is SMNVEV in the germline V gene (reference sequence). The CDR3 has 15 residues.

The chain has TRBV6-2 or TRBV6-3 and TRBJ2-2, with no clear D. There are 13 residues in the CDR3. Per the germline V gene, CDR1 is MNHEY and CDR2 is SVGEGT. Between the trimmed V and J ends, which lost 0 bases and 5 bases, there was a span of 4 bases. CDR3 coding DNA: TGTGCCAGCAGTTACTCCCGGACCGGGGAGCTGTTTTTT. This gives the protein CASSYSRTGELFF.

The rearrangement joins TRBV5-1 to TRBJ1-2, with D perhaps TRBD1 (5 bases). CDR1 and CDR2 from the germline V gene are SGHRS and YFSETQ. V was trimmed by 2 bases and J by 2 bases, leaving 10 bases between them. The CDR3 is 14 residues long. The DNA of the CDR3 is TGCGCCAGCAGCTTAGGGACTCCCAACTATGGCTACACCTTC. Its translation is CASSLGTPNYGYTF. Supplemented by reference TRBV5-1 and TRBJ1-2, the full variable domain reads KAGVTQTPRYLIKTRGQQVTLSCSPISGHRSVSWYQQTPGQGLQFLFEYFSETQRNKGNFPGRFSGRQFSNSRSEMNVSTLELGDSALYLCASSLGTPNYGYTFGSGTRLTVV.

This clone ranks as medium-sized. CDR3 in DNA: TGTGCCAGCAGCACAGGAGTTAGCGAGCAGTACTTC. Protein: CASSTGVSEQYF. The J gene is TRBJ2-7, the V gene TRBV5-4; possible D gene TRBD1, 5 bases. There are 12 residues in the CDR3. CDR1 is SGHNT, CDR2 YYREEE, per germline (reference sequence). V lost 4 bases and J 6 bases, leaving 11 bases between the germline ends.

This chain connects TRBV6-5 to TRBJ1-2, with 7 nucleotides matching TRBD1. The CDR3 loop spans 14 amino acids. Trimming at V came to 10 bases and at J to 0 bases, leaving 8 bases not matched to a gene. From germline, CDR1 is MNHEY and CDR2 SVGAGI. CDR3 residues: CATRQGSTNYGYTF. The DNA of the CDR3 is TGTGCCACGAGACAGGGTTCGACTAACTATGGCTACACCTTC.

The genes are TRBV24-1 and TRBJ1-4; no reliable D call. This CDR3 contains 12 residues. In germline, CDR1 is KGHDR, CDR2 SFDVKD. The V and J ends lost 7 bases and 6 bases respectively, with 8 bases between them. CDR3: CATRDSDEKLFF. DNA for the CDR3: TGTGCCACCAGGGACTCTGATGAAAAACTGTTTTTT.

This clone showed up just a few times. CDR3 nucleotides: TGTGCCAGCAGCCCAAAGGGGGCCCTCTCCTACAATGAGCAGTTCTTC. Encoded protein: CASSPKGALSYNEQFF. The V gene is TRBV3-1 (or the pseudogene TRBV3-2), the J gene TRBJ2-1; the match to TRBD1 covers 7 bases. In germline, CDR1 is LGHDT, CDR2 YNNKEL (reference sequence). V shed 4 bases, J shed 0 bases, and the junction held 6 bases outside the gene matches. CDR3 length: 16 amino acids.

The chain links TRBV7-8 to TRBJ1-1; D may be TRBD1 (5 bases). This CDR3 region has 13 residues. Between the trimmed V and J ends, which lost 2 bases and 4 bases, there was a span of 8 bases. Germline lookup yields CDR1 SGHVS and CDR2 FQNEAQ. The CDR3 reads CASSLTGGTEAFF. The CDR3 region has the DNA TGTGCCAGCAGCTTAACCGGGGGCACTGAAGCTTTCTTT.